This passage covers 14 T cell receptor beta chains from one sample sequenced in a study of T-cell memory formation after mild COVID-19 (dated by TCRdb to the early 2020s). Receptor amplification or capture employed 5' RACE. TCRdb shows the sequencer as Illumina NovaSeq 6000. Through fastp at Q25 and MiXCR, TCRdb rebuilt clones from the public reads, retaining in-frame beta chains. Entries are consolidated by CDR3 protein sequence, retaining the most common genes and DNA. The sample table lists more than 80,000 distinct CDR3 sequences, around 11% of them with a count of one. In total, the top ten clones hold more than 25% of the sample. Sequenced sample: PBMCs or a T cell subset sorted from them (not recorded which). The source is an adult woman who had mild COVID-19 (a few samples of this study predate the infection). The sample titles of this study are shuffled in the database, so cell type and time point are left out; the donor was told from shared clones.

CDR3 coding DNA: TGTGCCAGCAGCGACCGGGACAGGGGCGCTGATGAGCAGTACTTC. It is translated as CASSDRDRGADEQYF. The chain recombines TRBV9 with TRBJ2-7, with 10 bases identical to TRBD1. Germline CDR1 reads SGDLS; CDR2 reads YYNGEE. This CDR3 comprises 15 residues. Trimming took 3 bases from V and 7 from J; bases not matched to a gene: 10.

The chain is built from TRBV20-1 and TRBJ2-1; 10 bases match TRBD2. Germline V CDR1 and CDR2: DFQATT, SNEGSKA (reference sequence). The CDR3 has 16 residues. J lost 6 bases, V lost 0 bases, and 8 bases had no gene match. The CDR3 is CSARDRSGRAGNEQFF. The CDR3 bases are TGCAGTGCTAGAGATAGAAGCGGGAGGGCGGGCAATGAGCAGTTCTTC.

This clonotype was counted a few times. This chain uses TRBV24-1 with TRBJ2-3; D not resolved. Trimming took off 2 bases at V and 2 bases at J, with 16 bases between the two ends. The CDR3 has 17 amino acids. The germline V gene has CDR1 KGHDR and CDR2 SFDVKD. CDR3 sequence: CATSDSPLGLVTDTQYF. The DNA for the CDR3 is TGTGCCACCAGTGATTCCCCTCTTGGTCTAGTCACAGATACGCAGTATTTT.

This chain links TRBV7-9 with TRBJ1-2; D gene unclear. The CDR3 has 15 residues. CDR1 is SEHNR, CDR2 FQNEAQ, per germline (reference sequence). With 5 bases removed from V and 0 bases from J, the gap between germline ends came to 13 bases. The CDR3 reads CASSPPTAANYGYTF. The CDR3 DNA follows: TGTGCCAGCAGCCCCCCGACCGCAGCTAACTATGGCTACACCTTC.

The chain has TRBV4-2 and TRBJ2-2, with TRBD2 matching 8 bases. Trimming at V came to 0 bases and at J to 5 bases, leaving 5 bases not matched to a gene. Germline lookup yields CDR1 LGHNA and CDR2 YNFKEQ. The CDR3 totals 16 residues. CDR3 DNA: TGTGCCAGCAGCCAAGAACGCGGGAGGTCTACCGGGGAGCTGTTTTTT. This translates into CASSQERGRSTGELFF.

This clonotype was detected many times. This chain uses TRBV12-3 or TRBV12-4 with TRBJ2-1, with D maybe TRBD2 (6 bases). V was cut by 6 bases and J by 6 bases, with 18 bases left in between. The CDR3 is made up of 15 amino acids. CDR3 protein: CASSTTRGRFNEQFF. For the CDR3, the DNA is TGTGCCAGCAGCACGACTAGGGGCCGATTCAATGAGCAGTTCTTC.

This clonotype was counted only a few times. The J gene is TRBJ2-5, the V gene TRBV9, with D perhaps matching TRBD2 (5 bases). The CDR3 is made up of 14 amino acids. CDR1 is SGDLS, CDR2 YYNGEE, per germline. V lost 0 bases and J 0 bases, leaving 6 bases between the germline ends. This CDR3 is CASSVGGYQETQYF. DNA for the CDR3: TGTGCCAGCAGCGTAGGAGGGTACCAAGAGACCCAGTACTTC.

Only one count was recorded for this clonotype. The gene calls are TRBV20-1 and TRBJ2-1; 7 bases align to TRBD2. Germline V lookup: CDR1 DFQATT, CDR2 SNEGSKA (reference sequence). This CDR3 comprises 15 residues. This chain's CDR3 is CSAQAGLRSYNEQFF. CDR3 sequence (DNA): TGCAGCGCTCAAGCGGGATTACGGTCCTACAATGAGCAGTTCTTC.

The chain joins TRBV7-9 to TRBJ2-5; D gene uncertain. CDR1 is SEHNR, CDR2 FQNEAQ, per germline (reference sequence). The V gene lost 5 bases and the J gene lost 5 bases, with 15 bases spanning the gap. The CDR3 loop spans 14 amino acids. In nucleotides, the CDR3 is TGTGCCAGCAGCAACCTGATTAGTGGGGAGACCCAGTACTTC. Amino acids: CASSNLISGETQYF.

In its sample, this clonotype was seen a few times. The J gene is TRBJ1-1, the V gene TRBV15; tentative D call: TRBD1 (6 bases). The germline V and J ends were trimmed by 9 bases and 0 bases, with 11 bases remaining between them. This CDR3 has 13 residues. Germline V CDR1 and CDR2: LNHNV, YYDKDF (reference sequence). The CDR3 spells CATAGVMNTEAFF. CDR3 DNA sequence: TGTGCCACAGCAGGGGTGATGAACACTGAAGCTTTCTTT.

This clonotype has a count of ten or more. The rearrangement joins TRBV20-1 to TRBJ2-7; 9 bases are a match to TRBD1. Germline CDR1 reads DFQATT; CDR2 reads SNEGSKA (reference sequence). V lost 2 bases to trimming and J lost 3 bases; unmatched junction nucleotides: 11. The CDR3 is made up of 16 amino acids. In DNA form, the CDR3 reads TGCAGTGCTAGACGTACCCGGGACAGGGACGTCTACGAGCAGTACTTC. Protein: CSARRTRDRDVYEQYF.

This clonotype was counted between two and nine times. The CDR3 DNA reads TGTGCCAGCATGACAGGGCCGTACAATGAGCAGTTCTTC. It specifies CASMTGPYNEQFF. The chain carries TRBV6-1 and TRBJ2-1, with TRBD1 matching 7 bases. CDR3 length: 13 amino acids. Germline lookup yields CDR1 MNHNS and CDR2 SASEGT. V shed 7 bases, J shed 4 bases, and the junction held 4 bases outside the gene matches.

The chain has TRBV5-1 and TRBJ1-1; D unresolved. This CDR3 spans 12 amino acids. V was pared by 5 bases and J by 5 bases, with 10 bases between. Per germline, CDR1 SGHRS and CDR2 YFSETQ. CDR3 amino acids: CASRSGSTEAFF. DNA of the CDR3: TGCGCCAGCAGGTCGGGGAGTACTGAAGCTTTCTTT. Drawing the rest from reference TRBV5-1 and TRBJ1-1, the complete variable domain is KAGVTQTPRYLIKTRGQQVTLSCSPISGHRSVSWYQQTPGQGLQFLFEYFSETQRNKGNFPGRFSGRQFSNSRSEMNVSTLELGDSALYLCASRSGSTEAFFGQGTRLTVV.

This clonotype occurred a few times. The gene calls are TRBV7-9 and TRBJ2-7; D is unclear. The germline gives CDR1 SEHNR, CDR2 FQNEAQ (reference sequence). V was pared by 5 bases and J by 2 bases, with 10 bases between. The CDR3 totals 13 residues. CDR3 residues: CASSPGNTYEQYF. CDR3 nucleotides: TGTGCCAGCAGCCCCGGAAATACCTACGAGCAGTACTTC.